Following are 19 T cell receptor beta chains from one sample sequenced in a study of blood T cell repertoires in COVID-19. Clones were sequenced by immunoSEQ multiplex PCR, and TCRdb holds only the in-frame ones, with some missing. In the table there are roughly 260,000 clones, approximately 91% of which are singletons. Sequencing was done on a sample of peripheral blood. The receptor set was obtained from a woman aged 25 to 39 with COVID-19, enrolled during active disease.

J is TRBJ2-5 and V is TRBV2; possible D gene TRBD2, 6 bases. The CDR3 is 16 amino acids. Trimming pared 2 bases from V and 1 base from J, leaving 14 bases between. Germline CDR1 SNHLY, CDR2 FYNNEI. The CDR3: CASSERGGQFQETQYF. The CDR3 DNA follows: TGTGCCAGCAGTGAAAGAGGAGGGCAGTTCCAAGAGACCCAGTACTTC.

This clone occurred a few times. The chain combines TRBV2 with TRBJ2-5; a possible D gene is TRBD2 (7 bases). Between the trimmed V and J ends, which lost 3 bases and 5 bases, there was a span of 16 bases. The CDR3 totals 15 residues. The germline V gene encodes CDR1 SNHLY and CDR2 FYNNEI. The CDR3 here is CASSEPTGGAETQYF. CDR3 DNA sequence: TGTGCCAGCAGTGAGCCCACGGGGGGCGCGGAGACCCAGTACTTC.

V and J are TRBV29-1 and TRBJ2-7, with 8 bases aligning to TRBD1. Per the germline V gene, CDR1 is SQVTM and CDR2 is ANQGSEA. V was clipped by 6 bases and J by 0 bases; unmatched bases: 10. This CDR3 contains 15 residues. CDR3 sequence reads: CSVSLRDRSSYEQYF. The CDR3 nucleotides read TGCAGCGTCTCCCTCCGGGACAGGAGCTCCTACGAGCAGTACTTC.

The genes are TRBV7-2 and TRBJ1-5; TRBD1 aligns across 12 bases. V trimming: 3 bases; J trimming: 6 bases; junction bases outside the gene matches: 9. The CDR3 covers 17 residues. Germline V gene sequence: CDR1 SGHTA, CDR2 FQGNSA. CDR3 region: CASSFAGTGGRFQPQHF. The CDR3 DNA is TGTGCCAGCAGCTTTGCCGGGACAGGGGGCCGATTTCAGCCCCAGCATTTT.

The count of this clone is one. The chain links TRBV9 to TRBJ2-1; TRBD2 aligns across 8 bases. Germline V lookup: CDR1 SGDLS, CDR2 YYNGEE. The trim removed 3 bases at V and 0 bases at J, leaving 2 bases unmatched. This CDR3 has 15 residues. CDR3 bases: TGTGCCAGCAGCGCAGGGACTAGCTCCTACAATGAGCAGTTCTTC. Protein sequence: CASSAGTSSYNEQFF.

The chain couples TRBV28 to TRBJ1-1; D is possibly TRBD1 (5 bases). The V end was cut by 6 bases, the J end by 2 bases, with 13 bases between. This CDR3 is 14 amino acids long. The germline CDR1 and CDR2 sequences are MDHEN and SYDVKM. Written as DNA, the CDR3 is TGTGCCAGCAGACCCCAGGGAGGAAACACTGAAGCTTTCTTT. It yields the protein CASRPQGGNTEAFF.

The chain is built from TRBV25-1 and TRBJ2-2, with D unclear. Trimming stripped 1 base from V and 3 bases from J, with 6 bases between. The germline V gene has CDR1 MGHDK and CDR2 SYGVNS. The CDR3 covers 14 residues. The CDR3 DNA reads as TGTGCCAGCAGTGAATTTACGGACACCGGGGAGCTGTTTTTT. Translation: CASSEFTDTGELFF.

To note about this clone: Distinct nucleotide sequences in the sample also encode this CDR3. The chain uses TRBV28 and TRBJ2-7, with 8 bases lining up with TRBD1. The V segment lost 5 bases and the J segment 1 base; nucleotides outside the gene matches: 7. This CDR3 has 15 amino acids. The V gene's germline CDR1 is MDHEN and CDR2 SYDVKM. CDR3 bases: TGTGCCAGCAGTACTCCCGGGACAGGTTCCTACGAGCAGTACTTC. Its protein is CASSTPGTGSYEQYF. The variable domain in full, with the rest retrieved from reference TRBV28 and TRBJ2-7, is DVKVTQSSRYLVKRTGEKVFLECVQDMDHENMFWYRQDPGLGLRLIYFSYDVKMKEKGDIPEGYSVSREKKERFSLILESASTNQTSMYLCASSTPGTGSYEQYFGPGTRLTVT.

The rearrangement joins TRBV2 to TRBJ1-4, with TRBD1 identical over 7 bases. The CDR3 is 14 amino acids. The V and J ends lost 8 bases and 3 bases, in that order; junction bases with no gene match: 6. From germline, CDR1 is SNHLY and CDR2 FYNNEI. DNA of the CDR3: TGTGCCAGCGGACAGGTGCGGTCTAATGAAAAACTGTTTTTT. As protein: CASGQVRSNEKLFF.

The chain employs TRBV20-1 and TRBJ2-1; 12 positions agree with TRBD2. Germline V CDR1 and CDR2: DFQATT, SNEGSKA (reference sequence). J was trimmed by 8 bases and V by 3 bases; bases with no gene match: 8. The CDR3 has 15 residues. CDR3 in DNA: TGCAGTGCTAGTGGCCTAGCGGGAGGGTGGGATGAGCAGTTCTTC. As protein: CSASGLAGGWDEQFF.

The chain has TRBV5-1 and TRBJ2-3; D unclear. Germline lookup yields CDR1 SGHRS and CDR2 YFSETQ. V was clipped by 0 bases and J by 4 bases, with 3 bases between them. The CDR3 contains 12 residues. The CDR3 bases are TGCGCCAGCAGCTTGGGCGCAGATACGCAGTATTTT. Its protein product is CASSLGADTQYF.

The rearrangement joins TRBV28 to TRBJ2-3, with TRBD2 as a possible D gene (6 bases). Trimming cost V 9 bases and J 1 base, with 17 bases left between them. The CDR3 loop spans 15 amino acids. Germline loops: CDR1 MDHEN, CDR2 SYDVKM. The CDR3 coding sequence is TGTGCCAGTCCCCCAGCGGGTATCGGCACAGATACGCAGTATTTT. This gives the protein CASPPAGIGTDTQYF. Looking up the rest from reference TRBV28 and TRBJ2-3 gives the full variable domain: DVKVTQSSRYLVKRTGEKVFLECVQDMDHENMFWYRQDPGLGLRLIYFSYDVKMKEKGDIPEGYSVSREKKERFSLILESASTNQTSMYLCASPPAGIGTDTQYFGPGTRLTVL.

The rearrangement uses TRBV7-2 and TRBJ2-3, with D unresolved. The V gene's germline CDR1 is SGHTA and CDR2 FQGNSA. Trimming left V 5 bases short and J 5 bases short, with 11 bases between. The CDR3 contains 13 residues. In DNA, the CDR3 is TGTGCCAGCAGCGCTATCCGAGTAGATACGCAGTATTTT. Translation: CASSAIRVDTQYF.

The chain couples TRBV10-2 to TRBJ1-5; 9 bases agree with TRBD1. The CDR3 is 13 amino acids. V shed 8 bases and J 6 bases; nucleotides not matched to a gene: 5. Germline V lookup: CDR1 WSHSY, CDR2 SAAADI. DNA of the CDR3: TGCGCCAGCCGGGGGGGACAGGGTCAGCCCCAGCATTTT. This encodes CASRGGQGQPQHF.

This clone occurred once. The chain employs TRBV3-1 (or the pseudogene TRBV3-2) and TRBJ2-3; D is perhaps TRBD2 (5 bases). The CDR3 is made up of 15 amino acids. Looked up from germline, CDR1 is LGHDT and CDR2 is YNNKEL (reference sequence). V was trimmed by 5 bases and J by 6 bases, leaving 18 bases between them. In DNA, the CDR3 is TGTGCCAGCAGCTCCCGGGGAACCTTCGCGGATACGCAGTATTTT. Translation: CASSSRGTFADTQYF.

V usage is TRBV7-9 and J usage is TRBJ2-7, with a weak D call TRBD2 (6 bases). The CDR3 is made up of 13 amino acids. Per the germline V gene, CDR1 is SEHNR and CDR2 is FQNEAQ (reference sequence). Trimming shortened V by 0 bases and J by 6 bases, and 9 bases separated the two germline ends. The CDR3 nucleotides read TGTGCCAGCAGCTTAGCGGGCGGGGTCGAGCAGTACTTC. This encodes CASSLAGGVEQYF.

V gene TRBV6-4 combines with J gene TRBJ1-5; TRBD1 is a possible D gene (6 bases). Trimming stripped 2 bases from V and 6 bases from J, with 11 bases between. This CDR3 has 14 amino acids. Germline assignment: CDR1 MRHNA and CDR2 SNTAGT. The CDR3 sequence: CASSDQGWIQPQHF. The CDR3 nucleotides read TGTGCCAGCAGTGACCAGGGGTGGATTCAGCCCCAGCATTTT.

The J gene is TRBJ1-1, the V gene TRBV6-2 or TRBV6-3; D might be TRBD1 (5 bases). Trimming removed 0 bases from V and 0 bases from J, with 17 bases in between. From germline, CDR1 is MNHEY and CDR2 SVGEGT. CDR3 length: 18 residues. The CDR3 sequence is CASSYSWGGAHMNTEAFF. The CDR3 DNA follows: TGTGCCAGCAGTTACTCGTGGGGGGGTGCGCATATGAACACTGAAGCTTTCTTT.

Only a few counts were recorded for this clone. CDR3 in amino acids: CASSTLLGLFTMNTEAFF. The CDR3 DNA is TGTGCCAGCAGCACGTTACTTGGACTCTTTACCATGAACACTGAAGCTTTCTTT. This chain joins TRBV28 and TRBJ1-1; D ambiguous. V was pared by 6 bases and J by 0 bases, with 23 bases between. CDR1 is MDHEN, CDR2 SYDVKM, per germline. The CDR3 is 18 residues long.